Below are 15 T cell receptor beta chains sequenced from a single sample in a study of low-dose radiotherapy and immunotherapy resistance in tumors. Covering alpha and beta chains, TRAV- and TRBV-specific primers were used for the first-strand cDNA. For amplifying TCRs, the PCR ran for around 20 cycles with Phusion, which was used together with a constant-region primer and the adapter on the V primers. TCRdb re-called the reads through MiXCR, storing one row per CDR3 protein. Among tens of thousands of distinct CDR3 sequences listed, roughly 31% were seen once. Indicated time point: before trial treatment. This specimen consisted of PBMCs, obtained before treatment. Receptors were obtained from a female donor with ovarian cancer.

This clonotype was observed at least ten times. Written as DNA, the CDR3 is TGCAGCGTTGAAGACGGGTACAATGAGCAGTTCTTC. Translation gives CSVEDGYNEQFF. The chain combines TRBV29-1 with TRBJ2-1; no clear D. CDR1 is SQVTM, CDR2 ANQGSEA, per germline. Trimming took off 0 bases at V and 4 bases at J, with 4 bases between the two ends. This CDR3 has 12 amino acids.

The V call is TRBV5-1, the J call TRBJ2-2; 7 bases match TRBD1. Germline CDR1 SGHRS, CDR2 YFSETQ. This CDR3 is built from 14 residues. The V segment lost 1 base and the J segment 7 bases; nucleotides outside the gene matches: 4. CDR3 sequence (DNA): TGCGCCAGCAGCTTGCTAGGGGGCGGCGGGGAGCTGTTTTTT. Protein sequence: CASSLLGGGGELFF.

This chain links TRBV5-6 with TRBJ2-5, with a tentative D call TRBD2 (5 bases). The V end was cut by 4 bases, the J end by 5 bases, with 15 bases between. The CDR3 length is 14 residues. Germline V gene data show CDR1 as SGHDT and CDR2 as YYEEEE. CDR3 region: CASSKGRVGETQYF. For the CDR3, the DNA is TGTGCCAGCAGCAAAGGGAGAGTGGGCGAGACCCAGTACTTC. Together with reference TRBV5-6 and TRBJ2-5, the CDR3 gives the full variable domain: DAGVTQSPTHLIKTRGQQVTLRCSPKSGHDTVSWYQQALGQGPQFIFQYYEEEERQRGNFPDRFSGHQFPNYSSELNVNALLLGDSALYLCASSKGRVGETQYFGPGTRLLVL.

Many counts were recorded for this clonotype. This rearrangement joins TRBV7-9 to TRBJ2-7; 12 nucleotides line up with TRBD1. The CDR3 is 17 residues long. The germline gives CDR1 SEHNR, CDR2 FQNEAQ (reference sequence). The V segment lost 0 bases and the J segment 4 bases; nucleotides outside the gene matches: 7. The CDR3 bases are TGTGCCAGCAGCTTAGCAGGCGGGACAGGGGGCGGGTACGAGCAGTACTTC. This translates into CASSLAGGTGGGYEQYF.

This clonotype rates as medium-sized (0.01 to 0.1%). This rearrangement joins TRBV5-1 to TRBJ2-7, with 7 bases identical to TRBD1. The V segment lost 0 bases and the J segment 3 bases; nucleotides outside the gene matches: 6. Germline V CDR1 and CDR2: SGHRS, YFSETQ. The CDR3 sequence is 15 residues long. The CDR3 here is CASSLEGGGYYEQYF. CDR3 nucleotide sequence: TGCGCCAGCAGCTTGGAAGGGGGCGGCTACTACGAGCAGTACTTC.

The sample holds a few counts of this clonotype. A single base is all that separates this from a far larger clone, so a read error is likely. The rearrangement joins TRBV28 to TRBJ2-4, with 10 bases aligning to TRBD1. Germline V gene lookup returns CDR1 MDHEN and CDR2 SYDVKM. J lost 13 bases, V lost 3 bases, and 12 bases had no gene match. The CDR3 is made up of 15 amino acids. For the CDR3, the DNA is TGTGCCAGCAGTTTCGGGACAGGGGTGGGCGGTGAGCAGTACTTC. It codes for CASSFGTGVGGEQYF. Full variable domain (remainder filled in from reference TRBV28 and TRBJ2-4): DVKVTQSSRYLVKRTGEKVFLECVQDMDHENMFWYRQDPGLGLRLIYFSYDVKMKEKGDIPEGYSVSREKKERFSLILESASTNQTSMYLCASSFGTGVGGEQYFGAGTRLSVL.

This clonotype was seen only a few times. The gene calls are TRBV6-2 or TRBV6-3 and TRBJ2-7; D is perhaps TRBD2 (7 bases). CDR3 length equals 13 residues. Germline loops: CDR1 MNHEY, CDR2 SVGEGT. The V and J ends lost 6 bases and 6 bases respectively, with 15 bases between them. CDR3 region: CASRGGALGEQYF. The CDR3 DNA reads as TGTGCCAGCAGAGGGGGGGCTCTAGGCGAGCAGTACTTC.

A remark on this clonotype: Its ends do not fully match the called genes, so a read error is possible. The chain is built from TRBV6-1 and TRBJ2-1; 7 positions match TRBD2. The CDR3 runs 14 residues. Germline-derived CDR1 and CDR2 are MNHNS and SASEGT. DNA for the CDR3: TGTGCCAGCAGACAGACCAGGACTAGTTATGAGAAGTTCTTC. Translated: CASRQTRTSYEKFF.

In its sample, this clonotype was seen many times. The chain employs TRBV28 and TRBJ2-7; 16 bases agree with TRBD2. The germline gives CDR1 MDHEN, CDR2 SYDVKM. This CDR3 is built from 14 residues. Trimming at V came to 11 bases and at J to 2 bases, leaving 3 bases not matched to a gene. CDR3 DNA sequence: TGTGCCCTAGGGACTAGCGGGAGGGCCTACGAGCAGTACTTC. It specifies CALGTSGRAYEQYF.

The chain joins TRBV27 to TRBJ2-2; 9 positions match TRBD1. This CDR3 spans 16 amino acids. Per the germline V gene, CDR1 is MNHEY and CDR2 is SMNVEV (reference sequence). Trimming took 5 bases from V and 3 from J; bases not matched to a gene: 7. The CDR3 here is CASSITGGSDTGELFF. In DNA, the CDR3 is TGTGCCAGCAGTATAACAGGGGGCTCGGACACCGGGGAGCTGTTTTTT.

J is TRBJ2-2 and V is TRBV6-5; D could derive from TRBD1 or TRBD2 (7 bases each). Germline CDR1 and CDR2: MNHEY and SVGAGI. This CDR3 has 17 residues. Trimming took 0 bases from V and 3 from J, leaving 14 bases between them. DNA for the CDR3: TGTGCCAGCAGTTACTCCCAGGGGGAGGGCCACACCGGGGAGCTGTTTTTT. As protein: CASSYSQGEGHTGELFF.

This clonotype was picked up many times. An end of the junction does not agree with germline; a read error may underlie this. The chain combines TRBV7-7 with TRBJ2-2; D gene ambiguous. The CDR3 extends over 13 amino acids. The germline V gene has CDR1 SSHAT and CDR2 FNYEAQ (reference sequence). CDR3 residues: CASSSDRLGELFF. The CDR3 coding sequence is TGTGCTAGCAGTTCGGACCGGCTCGGGGAGCTGTTTTTT.

Regarding this clonotype: One base separates it from a far larger clone, so it is likely a read error. The gene calls are TRBV7-2 and TRBJ2-7, with 8 positions matching TRBD2. In germline, CDR1 is SGHTA, CDR2 FQGNSA. The CDR3 runs to 16 residues. V shed 0 bases and J 7 bases; nucleotides not matched to a gene: 11. CDR3 sequence: CASSLAVGGRLNEQYF. Here the CDR3 DNA reads TGTGCCAGCAGCTTAGCGGTGGGCGGGAGGCTGAATGAGCAGTACTTC. Drawing the rest from reference TRBV7-2 and TRBJ2-7, the complete variable domain is GAGVSQSPSNKVTEKGKDVELRCDPISGHTALYWYRQSLGQGLEFLIYFQGNSAPDKSGLPSDRFSAERTGGSVSTLTIQRTQQEDSAVYLCASSLAVGGRLNEQYFGPGTRLTVT.

This clonotype has at least ten counts. The V gene is TRBV12-3 or TRBV12-4, the J gene TRBJ2-3; D unresolved. The CDR3 consists of 11 residues. V lost 5 bases and J lost 5, with 5 bases in between. This CDR3 is CASSVRDTQYF. CDR3 sequence (DNA): TGTGCCAGCAGTGTACGAGATACGCAGTATTTT.

This clonotype was observed many times. V is TRBV29-1 and J is TRBJ2-3; D possibly corresponds to TRBD2 (6 bases). The ends were cut back, 5 bases at V and 3 bases at J, with 12 bases in the middle. The germline gives CDR1 SQVTM, CDR2 ANQGSEA. The CDR3 contains 13 residues. CDR3 region: CSVYPGATDTQYF. The DNA for the CDR3 is TGCAGCGTTTACCCGGGAGCTACAGATACGCAGTATTTT.